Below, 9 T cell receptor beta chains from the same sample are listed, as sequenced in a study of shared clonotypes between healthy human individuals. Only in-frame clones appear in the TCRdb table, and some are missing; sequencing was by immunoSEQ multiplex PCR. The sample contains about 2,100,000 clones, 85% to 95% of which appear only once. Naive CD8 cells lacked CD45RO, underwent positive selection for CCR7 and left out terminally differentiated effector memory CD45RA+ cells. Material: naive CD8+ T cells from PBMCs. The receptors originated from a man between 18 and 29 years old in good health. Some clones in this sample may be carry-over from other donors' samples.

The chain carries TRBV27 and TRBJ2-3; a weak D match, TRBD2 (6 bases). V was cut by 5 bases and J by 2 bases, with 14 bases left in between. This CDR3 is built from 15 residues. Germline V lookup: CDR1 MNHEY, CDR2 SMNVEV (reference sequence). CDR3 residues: CASSPRDWFTDTQYF. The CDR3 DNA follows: TGTGCCAGCAGTCCCCGGGACTGGTTCACAGATACGCAGTATTTT.

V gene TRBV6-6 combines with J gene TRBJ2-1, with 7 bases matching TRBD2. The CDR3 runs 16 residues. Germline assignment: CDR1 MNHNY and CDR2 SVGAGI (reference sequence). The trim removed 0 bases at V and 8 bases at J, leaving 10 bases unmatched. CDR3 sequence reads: CASSYSPAGEFYEQFF. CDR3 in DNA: TGTGCCAGCAGTTACTCCCCCGCGGGAGAGTTCTATGAGCAGTTCTTC.

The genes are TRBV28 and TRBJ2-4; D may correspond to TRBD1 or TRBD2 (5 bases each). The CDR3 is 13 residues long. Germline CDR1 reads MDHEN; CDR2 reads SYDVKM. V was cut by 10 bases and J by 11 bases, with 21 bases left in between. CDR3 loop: CANLGRPHLVQYF. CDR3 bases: TGTGCCAACCTGGGACGGCCCCATTTGGTTCAGTACTTC.

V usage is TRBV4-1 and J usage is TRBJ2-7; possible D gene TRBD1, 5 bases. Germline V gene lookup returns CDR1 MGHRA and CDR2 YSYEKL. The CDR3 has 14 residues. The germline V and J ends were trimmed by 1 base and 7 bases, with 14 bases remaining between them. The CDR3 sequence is CASSQGHSQGEQYF. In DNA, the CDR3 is TGCGCCAGCAGCCAAGGACACTCCCAGGGAGAGCAGTACTTC.

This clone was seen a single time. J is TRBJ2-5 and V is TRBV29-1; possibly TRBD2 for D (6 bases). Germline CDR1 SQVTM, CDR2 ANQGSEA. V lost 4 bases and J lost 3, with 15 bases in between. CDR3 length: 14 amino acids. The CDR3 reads CSVVGGWGKETQYF. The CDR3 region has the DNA TGCAGCGTTGTAGGAGGGTGGGGAAAAGAGACCCAGTACTTC.

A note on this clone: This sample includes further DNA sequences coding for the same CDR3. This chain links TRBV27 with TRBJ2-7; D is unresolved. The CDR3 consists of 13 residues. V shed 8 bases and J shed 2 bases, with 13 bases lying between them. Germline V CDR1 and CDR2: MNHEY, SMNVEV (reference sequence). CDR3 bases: TGTGCCAGCGCTTTAGGTTCTACCTACGAGCAGTACTTC. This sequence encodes CASALGSTYEQYF.

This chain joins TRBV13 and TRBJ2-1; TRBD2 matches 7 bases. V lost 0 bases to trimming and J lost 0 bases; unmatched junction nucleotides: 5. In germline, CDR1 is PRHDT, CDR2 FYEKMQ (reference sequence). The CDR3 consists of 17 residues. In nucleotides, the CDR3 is TGTGCCAGCAGCTTAGGGGGAGGGACGAGCTCCTACAATGAGCAGTTCTTC. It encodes CASSLGGGTSSYNEQFF.

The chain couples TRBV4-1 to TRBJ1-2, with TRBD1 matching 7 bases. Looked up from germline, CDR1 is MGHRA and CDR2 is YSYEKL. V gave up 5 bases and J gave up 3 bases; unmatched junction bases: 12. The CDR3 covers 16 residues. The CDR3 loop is CASSWRGLPNHYGYTF. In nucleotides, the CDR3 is TGCGCCAGCAGCTGGAGGGGGCTACCAAATCACTATGGCTACACCTTC.

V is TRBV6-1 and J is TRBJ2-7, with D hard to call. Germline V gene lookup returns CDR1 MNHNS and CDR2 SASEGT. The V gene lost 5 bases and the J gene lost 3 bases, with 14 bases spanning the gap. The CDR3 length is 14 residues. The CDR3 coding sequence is TGTGCCAGCAGTAGCCGTGGGGAAATCTACGAGCAGTACTTC. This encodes CASSSRGEIYEQYF.